The subject of this entry is one T cell receptor beta chain. Trimming cost V 9 bases and J 4 bases; bases outside gene matches: 8. The CDR3 totals 14 residues. From germline, CDR1 is LNHDA and CDR2 SQIVND (reference sequence). Method: immunoSEQ multiplex PCR; TCRdb's copy keeps in-frame clones and lacks some. The data show about 41,000 clones, almost 95% seen once. This entry belongs to a study of T cell changes during pregnancy in multiple sclerosis. This TCR was sampled from a female donor with multiple sclerosis, enrolled in a pregnancy study. Sequenced material: CD8+ T cells from peripheral blood mononuclear cells, taken in the third trimester of pregnancy. The chain employs TRBV19 and TRBJ2-2; TRBD2 matches at 7 bases. CDR3 in DNA: TGTGCCAGCACATTGGCTAGCGGCACCGGGGAGCTGTTTTTT. Residues: CASTLASGTGELFF.